The 5 T cell receptor beta chains given below trace back to one sample, sequenced in a study of cytomegalovirus exposure and HLA in healthy donors. Vbeta (60) and Jbeta (13) primers were used in the PCR. TCRdb's copy holds only in-frame clones and misses some; the assay was immunoSEQ multiplex PCR. The sample has 35,000 to 45,000 clones; roughly half are singletons. The sequenced sample was PBMCs. These receptors came from a human donor in good health.

The chain recombines TRBV4-3 with TRBJ2-1; possible D gene TRBD2, 5 bases. Germline values: CDR1 LGHNA, CDR2 YSLEER. Trimming left V 0 bases short and J 2 bases short, with 8 bases between. The CDR3 covers 15 residues. The CDR3 DNA reads as TGCGCCAGCAGCCAAGAAGAGCGGCCCTACAATGAGCAGTTCTTC. Translation gives CASSQEERPYNEQFF.

This clone was detected a few times. The CDR3 DNA reads as TGTGCCAGTAGTAAGGGACAGGGAGGGGAATCGAACAAAAACATTCAGTACTTC. It translates to CASSKGQGGESNKNIQYF. This chain uses TRBV19 with TRBJ2-4; TRBD1 matches at 9 bases. The junction had 13 bases not matched to a gene; V was cut back by 4 bases and J by 3 bases. CDR3 length: 18 amino acids. Germline V lookup: CDR1 LNHDA, CDR2 SQIVND (reference sequence).

The chain recombines TRBV6-5 with TRBJ1-1, with D possibly being TRBD1 (5 bases). The V gene's germline CDR1 is MNHEY and CDR2 SVGAGI. CDR3 size: 14 residues. Trimming removed 2 bases at V and 0 bases at J, with 7 bases between. CDR3 nucleotides: TGTGCCAGCAGTTACCAGGGAATGAACACTGAAGCTTTCTTT. It encodes CASSYQGMNTEAFF.

This clone was detected only a few times. This chain uses TRBV4-3 with TRBJ1-6; 8 bases are a match to TRBD1. Germline V gene data show CDR1 as LGHNA and CDR2 as YSLEER. The CDR3 sequence is 16 residues long. After removal of 3 bases from V and 7 bases from J, the junction contained 8 bases not matched to a gene. DNA for the CDR3: TGCGCCAGCAGCCAGGCGGCGGACAGGGAGAATTCACCCCTCCACTTT. It encodes CASSQAADRENSPLHF.

This chain uses TRBV18 with TRBJ2-4, with D tentatively TRBD1 (7 bases). The CDR3 is made up of 14 amino acids. The ends were cut back, 1 base at V and 9 bases at J, with 13 bases in the middle. In germline, CDR1 is KGHSH, CDR2 LQKENI. CDR3 in amino acids: CASSPRSEGAIQYF. The DNA for the CDR3 is TGTGCCAGCTCACCACGGTCGGAGGGGGCCATTCAGTACTTC.